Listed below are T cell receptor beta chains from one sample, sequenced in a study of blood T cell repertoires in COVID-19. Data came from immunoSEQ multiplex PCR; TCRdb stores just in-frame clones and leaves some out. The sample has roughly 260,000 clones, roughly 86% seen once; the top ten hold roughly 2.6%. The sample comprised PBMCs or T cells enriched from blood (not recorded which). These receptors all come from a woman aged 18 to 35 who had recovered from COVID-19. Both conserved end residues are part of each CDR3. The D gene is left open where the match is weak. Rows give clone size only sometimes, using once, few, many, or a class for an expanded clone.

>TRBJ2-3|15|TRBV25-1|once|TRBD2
CASSEAGGHTDTQYF
TGTGCCAGCAGTGAGGCGGGAGGGCATACAGATACGCAGTATTTT
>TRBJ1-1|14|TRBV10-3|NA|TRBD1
CAISVRGHGTEAFF
TGTGCCATCAGTGTGAGGGGGCATGGCACTGAAGCTTTCTTT
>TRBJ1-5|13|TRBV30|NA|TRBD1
CAWTGGRNQPQHF
TGTGCCTGGACAGGGGGGAGAAATCAGCCCCAGCATTTT
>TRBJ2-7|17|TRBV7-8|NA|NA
CASSLGPGLLRGYEQYF
TGTGCCAGCAGCTTAGGGCCGGGCCTTTTAAGGGGCTACGAGCAGTACTTC
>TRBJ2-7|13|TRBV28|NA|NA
CASSPVSSYEQYF
TGTGCCAGCAGTCCCGTTTCCTCCTACGAGCAGTACTTC
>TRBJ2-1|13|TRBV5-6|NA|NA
CASSLDRAQGWFF
TGTGCCAGCAGCTTGGATCGGGCTCAGGGGTGGTTCTTC
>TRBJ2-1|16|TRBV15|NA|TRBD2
CATSRDHAGGLNEQFF
TGTGCCACCAGCAGAGATCACGCGGGAGGTCTCAATGAGCAGTTCTTC
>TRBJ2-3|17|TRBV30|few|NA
CAWSVPVGTYSTDTQYF
TGTGCCTGGAGTGTTCCGGTAGGGACATATAGCACAGATACGCAGTATTTT
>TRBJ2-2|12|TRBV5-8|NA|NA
CASSRVPGELFF
TGTGCCAGCAGCCGCGTTCCCGGGGAGCTGTTTTTT
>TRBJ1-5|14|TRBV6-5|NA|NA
CASSQVRSNQPQHF
TGTGCCAGCAGCCAAGTTAGAAGCAATCAGCCCCAGCATTTT
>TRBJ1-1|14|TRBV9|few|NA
CASSEQGSNTEAFF
TGTGCCAGCAGCGAACAGGGATCTAACACTGAAGCTTTCTTT
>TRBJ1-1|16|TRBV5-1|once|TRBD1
CASSLGDRGKDTEAFF
TGCGCCAGCAGCTTGGGGGACAGGGGGAAGGACACTGAAGCTTTCTTT
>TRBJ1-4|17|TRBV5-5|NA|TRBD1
CASSLVGGHATNEKLFF
TGTGCCAGCAGCTTGGTAGGGGGCCACGCAACTAATGAAAAACTGTTTTTT
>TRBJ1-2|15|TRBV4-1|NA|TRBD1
CASSQDRDSPYGYTF
TGCGCCAGCAGCCAAGATAGGGACAGTCCTTATGGCTACACCTTC
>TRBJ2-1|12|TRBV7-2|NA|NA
CASSFNLNEQFF
TGTGCCAGCAGCTTCAACTTGAATGAGCAGTTCTTC
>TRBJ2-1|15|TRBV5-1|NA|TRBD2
CASSKPTSWGNEQFF
TGCGCCAGCAGCAAACCGACTAGCTGGGGGAATGAGCAGTTCTTC
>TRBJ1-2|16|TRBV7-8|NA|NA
CASSLGPASTNYGYTF
TGTGCCAGCAGCTTAGGGCCTGCCAGTACGAACTATGGCTACACCTTC
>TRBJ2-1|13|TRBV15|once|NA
CATSHERLNEQFF
TGTGCCACCAGCCATGAGCGGCTGAATGAGCAGTTCTTC
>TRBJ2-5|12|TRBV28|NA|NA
CASGLLSETQYF
TGTGCCAGTGGCTTATTGTCGGAGACCCAGTACTTC
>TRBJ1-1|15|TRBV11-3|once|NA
CASSLNRVWNTEAFF
TGTGCCAGCAGCTTAAACAGGGTGTGGAACACTGAAGCTTTCTTT
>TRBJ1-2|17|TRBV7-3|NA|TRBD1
CASSPHPGTGINNGYTF
TGTGCCAGCAGCCCCCACCCCGGGACAGGGATTAACAATGGCTACACCTTC
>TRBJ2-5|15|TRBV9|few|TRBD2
CASSPGTSDQETQYF
TGTGCCAGCTCACCCGGGACTAGCGATCAAGAGACCCAGTACTTC
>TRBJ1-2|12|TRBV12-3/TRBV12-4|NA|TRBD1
CASSQGEYGYTF
TGTGCCAGCAGTCAGGGGGAGTATGGCTACACCTTC
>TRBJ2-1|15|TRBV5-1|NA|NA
CASSPATGEQNEQFF
TGCGCCAGCAGCCCGGCCACGGGGGAGCAAAATGAGCAGTTCTTC
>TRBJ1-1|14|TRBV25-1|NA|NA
CASSELDSILEAFF
TGTGCCAGCAGTGAACTGGACAGCATCTTGGAAGCTTTCTTT
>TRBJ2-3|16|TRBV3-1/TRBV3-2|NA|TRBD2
CASSLAGGPSTDTQYF
TGTGCCAGCAGCCTAGCGGGGGGGCCGAGCACAGATACGCAGTATTTT
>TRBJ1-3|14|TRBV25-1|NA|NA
CASSRDFSGNTIYF
TGTGCCAGCAGCCGGGATTTCTCTGGAAACACCATATATTTT
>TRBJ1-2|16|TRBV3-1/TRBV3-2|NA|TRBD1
CASSQVPGQGLYGYTF
TGTGCCAGCAGCCAGGTACCGGGACAGGGCCTCTATGGCTACACCTTC
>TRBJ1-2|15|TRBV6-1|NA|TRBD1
CASRHGTGRNYGYTF
TGTGCCAGCAGGCACGGGACAGGGAGGAACTATGGCTACACCTTC
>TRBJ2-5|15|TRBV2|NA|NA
CATAMEQGGGETQYF
TGTGCCACGGCGATGGAACAGGGGGGGGGAGAGACCCAGTACTTC
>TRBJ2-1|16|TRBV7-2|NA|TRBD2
CASSISGGSSYNEQFF
TGTGCCAGCAGCATTAGCGGGGGGAGCTCCTACAATGAGCAGTTCTTC
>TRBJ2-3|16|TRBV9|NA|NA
CASSPRLTRGLDTQYF
TGTGCCAGCAGCCCCCGGTTGACTAGGGGTTTAGATACGCAGTATTTT
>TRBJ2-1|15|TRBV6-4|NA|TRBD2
CASSLLAGTSNEQFF
TGTGCCAGCAGTTTACTAGCGGGGACGAGCAATGAGCAGTTCTTC
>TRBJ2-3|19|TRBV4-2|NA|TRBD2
CASSQLRPGGPGRPDTQYF
TGTGCCAGCAGCCAACTTCGACCGGGGGGGCCAGGTCGGCCAGATACGCAGTATTTT
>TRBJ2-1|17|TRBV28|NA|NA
CASSRRGRASRFNEQFF
TGTGCCAGCAGTCGTAGGGGGAGGGCCTCGCGGTTCAATGAGCAGTTCTTC
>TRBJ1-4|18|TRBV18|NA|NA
CASSLGEADLLANEKLFF
TGTGCCAGCTCACTAGGGGAGGCGGACCTCTTGGCGAATGAAAAACTGTTTTTT
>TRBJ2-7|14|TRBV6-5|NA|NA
CASSLLRKGHEQYF
TGTGCCAGCAGTTTACTGCGAAAGGGGCACGAGCAGTACTTC
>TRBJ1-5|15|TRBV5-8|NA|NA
CASSQRPGGYQPQHF
TGTGCCAGCAGCCAGAGGCCCGGGGGATATCAGCCCCAGCATTTT
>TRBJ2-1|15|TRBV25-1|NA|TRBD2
CASSEILAEVNEQFF
TGTGCCAGCAGTGAAATACTAGCGGAGGTCAATGAGCAGTTCTTC
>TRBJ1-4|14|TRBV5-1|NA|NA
CASSRGPTNEKLFF
TGCGCCAGCAGCCGAGGGCCAACTAATGAAAAACTGTTTTTT
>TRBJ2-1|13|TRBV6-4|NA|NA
CASSDYTAGEQFF
TGTGCCAGCAGTGACTACACAGCGGGTGAGCAGTTCTTC
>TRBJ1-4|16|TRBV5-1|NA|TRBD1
CASSPGQGNGNEKLFF
TGCGCCAGCAGCCCGGGACAGGGAAATGGCAATGAAAAACTGTTTTTT
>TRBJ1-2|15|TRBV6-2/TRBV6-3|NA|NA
CASSYSGSVNYGYTF
TGTGCCAGCAGTTACTCGGGGAGTGTAAACTATGGCTACACCTTC
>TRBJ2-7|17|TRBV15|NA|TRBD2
CATSRAGSGGLSYEQYF
TGTGCCACCAGCAGAGCTGGTAGCGGGGGGCTGTCCTACGAGCAGTACTTC
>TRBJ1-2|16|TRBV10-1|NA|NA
CASSESVGGREGGYTF
TGCGCCAGCAGTGAGTCAGTCGGGGGCAGGGAGGGTGGCTACACCTTC
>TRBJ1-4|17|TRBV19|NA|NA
CASSTPRSGATNEKLFF
TGTGCCAGTAGTACCCCCCGGAGCGGGGCAACTAATGAAAAACTGTTTTTT